The TCR beta chain under discussion was sequenced for a study of T cell responses to AZD1222 COVID-19 vaccine. The table came from immunoSEQ multiplex PCR; TCRdb's copy has only in-frame clones and leaves some out. The sample carries 100,000 to 130,000 clones, about 82% recorded once. The study's findings and limits: A mostly white British donor set with more females was recruited, and clonal diversity was possibly underestimated. Mapped onto spike, vaccine-associated CD4 TCRs spanned it and were dominant at 160-218 and 743-854.

Looked up from germline, CDR1 is MNHEY and CDR2 is SVGEGT. The CDR3 is made up of 15 amino acids. V was cut by 5 bases and J by 5 bases, with 18 bases left in between. Comment on this clone: Antigen: not known.

Material: peripheral blood, obtained on day 0 of AZD1222 vaccination. The receptor was isolated from an adult in good health. V and J are TRBV6-2 or TRBV6-3 and TRBJ2-5; D may correspond to TRBD1 or TRBD2 (5 bases each). The CDR3 sequence is CASSPGTNLGETQYF. CDR3 sequence (DNA): TGTGCCAGCAGTCCCGGGACCAACCTCGGGGAGACCCAGTACTTC.